These 13 T cell receptor beta chains were sequenced from one sample in a study of early stage breast cancer tumors. TCRdb keeps only in-frame clones here, not all; method: immunoSEQ multiplex PCR. The sample has some 20,000 clones, around 80% seen once. Sequencing input: blood. All receptors come from a person aged 65 to 85 with breast cancer.

V usage is TRBV19 and J usage is TRBJ1-5; D might be TRBD1 (6 bases). Germline lookup yields CDR1 LNHDA and CDR2 SQIVND (reference sequence). V lost 1 base and J lost 3, with 25 bases in between. This CDR3 is built from 20 residues. The CDR3 DNA sequence: TGTGCCAGTAGTATAGGGGGCGGGGGGCGAACCTTAGATCTCAATCAGCCCCAGCATTTT. It is translated as CASSIGGGGRTLDLNQPQHF. Full variable domain (rest looked up from reference TRBV19 and TRBJ1-5): DGGITQSPKYLFRKEGQNVTLSCEQNLNHDAMYWYRQDPGQGLRLIYYSQIVNDFQKGDIAEGYSVSREKKESFPLTVTSAQKNPTAFYLCASSIGGGGRTLDLNQPQHFGDGTRLSIL.

This chain uses TRBV30 with TRBJ1-2, with D perhaps matching TRBD1 (6 bases). V shed 5 bases and J shed 0 bases, with 13 bases lying between them. CDR3 length: 14 residues. From germline, CDR1 is GTSNPN and CDR2 SVGIG (reference sequence). CDR3 sequence (DNA): TGTGCCTGGGCTCCGGACAGCCCTAACTATGGCTACACCTTC. Protein sequence: CAWAPDSPNYGYTF.

CDR3 nucleotides: TGTGCCAGCTCACCACAACCCGGGAACACCGGGGAGCTGTTTTTT. It codes for CASSPQPGNTGELFF. V usage is TRBV18 and J usage is TRBJ2-2; D call uncertain. The CDR3 is made up of 15 amino acids. V lost 1 base and J lost 1, with 7 bases in between. Germline assignment: CDR1 KGHSH and CDR2 LQKENI.

Written as DNA, the CDR3 is TGCGCCAGCAGCTTGGCCGTAGGGCAGGGAAACATTCAGTACTTC. Amino acids: CASSLAVGQGNIQYF. This chain uses TRBV5-1 with TRBJ2-4; tentative D call: TRBD1 (5 bases). Deletions cut 0 bases from V and 6 bases from J, with 13 bases between. Germline CDR1 and CDR2: SGHRS and YFSETQ. This CDR3 is built from 15 residues.

The chain carries TRBV2 and TRBJ1-4; tentative D call: TRBD1 (5 bases). This CDR3 has 15 amino acids. V was clipped by 0 bases and J by 5 bases, with 10 bases between them. CDR1 and CDR2 from the germline V gene are SNHLY and FYNNEI. The CDR3, as DNA: TGTGCCAGCAGTGAAGCAGGGAGGGGCAATGAAAAACTGTTTTTT. This encodes CASSEAGRGNEKLFF.

The V and J genes are TRBV5-1 and TRBJ1-1; tentatively, D is TRBD1 (5 bases). Trimming took 4 bases from V and 7 from J, leaving 17 bases between them. The CDR3 contains 14 residues. Germline CDR1 is SGHRS and CDR2 is YFSETQ. In nucleotides, the CDR3 is TGCGCCAGCAGCCCGTGGACATCCCCGAATGAAGCTTTCTTT. As protein: CASSPWTSPNEAFF.

The chain is built from TRBV18 and TRBJ1-1; weak D call: TRBD1 (5 bases). The germline V gene encodes CDR1 KGHSH and CDR2 LQKENI. V lost 4 bases and J lost 0, with 6 bases in between. This CDR3 comprises 13 residues. The CDR3 loop is CASSQQVNTEAFF. The DNA for the CDR3 is TGTGCCAGCTCACAACAGGTGAACACTGAAGCTTTCTTT.

The chain joins TRBV2 to TRBJ2-3, with 10 bases matching TRBD2. Germline trimming cut 6 bases from V and 1 base from J; bases unmatched to any gene: 1. From germline, CDR1 is SNHLY and CDR2 FYNNEI. There are 14 residues in the CDR3. The CDR3 region has the DNA TGTGCCAGCAGAACTAGCGGGGGCACAGATACGCAGTATTTT. Translating gives CASRTSGGTDTQYF.

The chain recombines TRBV5-6 with TRBJ2-1; 10 bases line up with TRBD2. V shed 4 bases, J shed 5 bases, and the junction held 9 bases outside the gene matches. The CDR3 has 16 residues. Germline V lookup: CDR1 SGHDT, CDR2 YYEEEE. CDR3 loop: CASSRLGLAVDNEQFF. CDR3 bases: TGTGCCAGCAGCCGACTCGGACTAGCGGTAGACAATGAGCAGTTCTTC.

The chain combines TRBV14 with TRBJ1-6; tentatively, D is TRBD1 (6 bases). CDR3 length equals 14 residues. With 1 base removed from V and 5 bases from J, the gap between germline ends came to 6 bases. Germline CDR1 and CDR2: SGHDN and FVKESK. For the CDR3, the DNA is TGTGCCAGCAGCCAAGGACAGGATAATTCACCCCTCCACTTT. Amino acid sequence: CASSQGQDNSPLHF.

The chain uses TRBV18 and TRBJ2-7, with D uncertain. The CDR3 runs to 12 residues. Germline CDR1 KGHSH, CDR2 LQKENI. The V gene lost 8 bases and the J gene lost 0 bases, with 8 bases spanning the gap. CDR3 in amino acids: CASLGGSYEQYF. The CDR3 coding sequence is TGTGCCAGCCTCGGTGGCTCCTACGAGCAGTACTTC.

The V and J genes are TRBV29-1 and TRBJ2-7; D is unresolved. Germline lookup yields CDR1 SQVTM and CDR2 ANQGSEA. The V end was cut by 6 bases, the J end by 6 bases, with 15 bases between. The CDR3 extends over 12 amino acids. CDR3 residues: CSVKPSSAEQYF. Here the CDR3 DNA reads TGCAGCGTGAAGCCCTCGTCCGCCGAGCAGTACTTC.

The genes are TRBV14 and TRBJ2-5; 8 bases line up with TRBD1. The CDR3 covers 14 residues. After removal of 1 base from V and 9 bases from J, the junction contained 7 bases not matched to a gene. The germline CDR1 and CDR2 sequences are SGHDN and FVKESK. CDR3 in amino acids: CASSQGQGNRAQYF. The CDR3 DNA reads TGTGCCAGCAGCCAAGGACAGGGGAATAGAGCCCAGTACTTC.